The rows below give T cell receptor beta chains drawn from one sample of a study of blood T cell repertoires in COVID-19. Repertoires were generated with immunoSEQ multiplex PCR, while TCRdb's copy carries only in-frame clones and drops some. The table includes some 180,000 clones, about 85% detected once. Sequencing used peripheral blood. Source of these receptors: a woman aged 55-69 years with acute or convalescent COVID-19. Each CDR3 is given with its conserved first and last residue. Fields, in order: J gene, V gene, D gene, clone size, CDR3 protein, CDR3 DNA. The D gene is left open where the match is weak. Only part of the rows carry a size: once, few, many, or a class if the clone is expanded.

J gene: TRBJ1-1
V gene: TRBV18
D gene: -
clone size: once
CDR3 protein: CASSPSRLMNTEAFF
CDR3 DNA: TGTGCCAGCTCACCAAGTAGACTCATGAACACTGAAGCTTTCTTT

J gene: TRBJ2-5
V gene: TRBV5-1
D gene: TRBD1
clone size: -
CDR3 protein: CASSLGTGQGFQETQYF
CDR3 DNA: TGCGCCAGCAGCTTGGGGACAGGGCAGGGGTTTCAAGAGACCCAGTACTTC

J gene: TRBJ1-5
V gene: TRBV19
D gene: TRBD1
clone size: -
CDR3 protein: CASLGQGRAAPNQPQHF
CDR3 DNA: TGTGCCTCCCTGGGACAGGGGCGCGCCGCACCAAATCAGCCCCAGCATTTT

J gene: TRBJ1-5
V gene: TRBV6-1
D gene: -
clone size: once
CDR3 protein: CASSDQGAHGNQPQHF
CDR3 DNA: TGTGCCAGCAGTGATCAAGGGGCCCATGGCAATCAGCCCCAGCATTTT

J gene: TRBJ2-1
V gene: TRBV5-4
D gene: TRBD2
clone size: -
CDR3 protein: CASSVGTSGTGEQFF
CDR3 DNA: TGTGCCAGCAGCGTAGGGACTAGCGGGACGGGGGAGCAGTTCTTC

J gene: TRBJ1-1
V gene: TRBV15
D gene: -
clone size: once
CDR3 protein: CATSRDLASGEAFF
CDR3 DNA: TGTGCCACCAGCAGAGATCTAGCGTCGGGTGAAGCTTTCTTT

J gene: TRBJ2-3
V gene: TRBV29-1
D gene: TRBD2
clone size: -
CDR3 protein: CSVGTSGSAWGDTQYF
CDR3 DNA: TGCAGCGTTGGAACTAGCGGGAGTGCATGGGGGGATACGCAGTATTTT

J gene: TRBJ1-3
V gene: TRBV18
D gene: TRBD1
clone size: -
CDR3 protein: CASSRSPDRNFPGNTIYF
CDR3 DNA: TGTGCCAGCTCACGGTCCCCGGACAGGAACTTTCCTGGAAACACCATATATTTT

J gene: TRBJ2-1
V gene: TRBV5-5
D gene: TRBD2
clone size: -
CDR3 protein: CASSSVWHAGANNEQFF
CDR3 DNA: TGTGCCAGCAGCTCCGTTTGGCATGCGGGAGCAAACAATGAGCAGTTCTTC

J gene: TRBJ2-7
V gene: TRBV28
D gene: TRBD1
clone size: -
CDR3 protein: CASSPPPGQALRKQYF
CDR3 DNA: TGTGCCAGCAGCCCCCCTCCTGGACAGGCATTACGAAAGCAGTACTTC

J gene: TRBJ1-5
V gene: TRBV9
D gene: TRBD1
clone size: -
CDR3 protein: CASSPGQGGQPQHF
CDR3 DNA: TGTGCCAGCAGCCCGGGACAGGGTGGACAGCCCCAGCATTTT

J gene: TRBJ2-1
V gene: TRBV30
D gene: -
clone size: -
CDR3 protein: CAWSGLRGNEQFF
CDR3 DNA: TGTGCCTGGAGTGGTCTTAGGGGGAATGAGCAGTTCTTC

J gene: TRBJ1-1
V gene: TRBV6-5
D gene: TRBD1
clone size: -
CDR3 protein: CASSSTGSGAFF
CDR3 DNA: TGTGCCAGCAGTTCGACAGGGTCTGGAGCTTTCTTT

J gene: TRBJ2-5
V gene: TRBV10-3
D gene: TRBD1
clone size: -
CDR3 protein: CAISEVGQEAETQYF
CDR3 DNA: TGTGCCATCAGTGAAGTGGGACAGGAAGCAGAGACCCAGTACTTC

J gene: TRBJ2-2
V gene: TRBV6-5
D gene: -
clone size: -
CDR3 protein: CASTNGNTGELFF
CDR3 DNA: TGTGCCAGCACTAACGGGAACACCGGGGAGCTGTTTTTT

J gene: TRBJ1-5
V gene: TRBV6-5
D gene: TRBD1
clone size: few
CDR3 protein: CASSWTGGPNQPQHF
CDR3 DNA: TGTGCCAGCAGTTGGACAGGGGGCCCTAATCAGCCCCAGCATTTT

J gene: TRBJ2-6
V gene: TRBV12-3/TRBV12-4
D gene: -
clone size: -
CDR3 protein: CASSLGASNVLTF
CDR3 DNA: TGTGCCAGCAGTTTGGGGGCTAGCAACGTCCTGACTTTC

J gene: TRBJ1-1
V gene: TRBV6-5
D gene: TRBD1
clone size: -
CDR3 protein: CASSINRGWGEAFF
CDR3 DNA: TGTGCCAGCAGCATTAACAGGGGCTGGGGTGAAGCTTTCTTT

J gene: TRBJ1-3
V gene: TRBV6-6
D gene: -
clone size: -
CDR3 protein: CASREPLFSGNTIYF
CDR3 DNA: TGTGCCAGCAGGGAGCCTTTATTCTCTGGAAACACCATATATTTT